The subject of this entry is one TCR beta chain. This record belongs to a study of blood T cell repertoires in COVID-19. Generated by immunoSEQ multiplex PCR, the TCRdb table keeps only in-frame clones and is missing some. The sample carries some 700,000 clones, around 90% recorded once. With 8 bases removed from V and 7 bases from J, the gap between germline ends came to 27 bases. Germline CDR1 is LNHDA and CDR2 is SQIVND (reference sequence). CDR3 length: 17 residues. V usage is TRBV19 and J usage is TRBJ2-1; a possible D gene is TRBD1 (6 bases). The sequenced sample was peripheral blood. This TCR was recovered from a woman between 18 and 30 years old with acute or convalescent COVID-19. CDR3 sequence (DNA): TGTGCCAGTCGCCCCGGACCCAGGGGCCCCAGGACAAATGAGCAGTTCTTC. As protein: CASRPGPRGPRTNEQFF.